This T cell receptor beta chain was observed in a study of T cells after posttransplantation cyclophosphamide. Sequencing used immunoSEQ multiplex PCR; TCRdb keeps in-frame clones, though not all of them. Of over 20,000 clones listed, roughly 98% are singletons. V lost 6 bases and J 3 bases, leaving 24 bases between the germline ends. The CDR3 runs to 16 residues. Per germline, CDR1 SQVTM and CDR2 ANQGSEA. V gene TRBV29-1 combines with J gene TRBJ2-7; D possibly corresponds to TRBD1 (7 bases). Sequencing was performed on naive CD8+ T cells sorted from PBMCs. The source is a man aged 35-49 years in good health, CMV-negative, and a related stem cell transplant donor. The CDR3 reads CSVPGGDFRDSYEQYF. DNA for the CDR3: TGCAGCGTGCCCGGAGGGGACTTCCGGGACAGCTACGAGCAGTACTTC.